Listed below are T cell receptor beta chains from one sample, sequenced in a study of blood T cell repertoires in COVID-19. Some clones are missing from TCRdb's copy, which holds only in-frame ones; the method was immunoSEQ multiplex PCR. This sample yields roughly 360,000 clones, of which roughly 86% are seen a single time; 1.1% belongs to the top ten. The material sequenced was peripheral blood. These receptors were taken from a human donor with acute or convalescent COVID-19. The donor label of this sample is uncertain. CDR3s include the opening cysteine and the closing phenylalanine or tryptophan.

TRBV28	TRBJ1-5	CASSFVALNQPQHF
TRBV28	TRBJ1-2	CASSLSGALKYTF
TRBV2	TRBJ1-2	CASTPYNGLRGYTF
TRBV19	TRBJ1-3	CATTSLGSRGGNTIYF
TRBV5-1	TRBJ1-3	CASSSQGTGNTIYF
TRBV27	TRBJ2-6	CASTKLQGASGANVLTF
TRBV12-3/TRBV12-4	TRBJ1-2	CASSPSTGYGYTF
TRBV29-1	TRBJ1-2	CSVENRDRVNYGYTF
TRBV18	TRBJ1-1	CASRRGETEAFF
TRBV19	TRBJ1-2	CASTPRGQKTRGYTF
TRBV11-2	TRBJ1-5	CASSLGSGLSNQPQHF
TRBV5-5	TRBJ1-5	CASSPRSGVEPQHF
TRBV28	TRBJ1-2	CASSFALSTYGYTF
TRBV6-5	TRBJ2-1	CASSYFGGSNEQFF
TRBV5-1	TRBJ2-1	CASSPGQYYNEQFF
TRBV7-2	TRBJ1-4	CASSFREPLNEKLFF
TRBV5-1	TRBJ2-3	CASIGGGDTQYF
TRBV18	TRBJ2-5	CASSRRTGVQETQYF
TRBV12-3/TRBV12-4	TRBJ2-1	CASSLGTLIEFF
TRBV3-1/TRBV3-2	TRBJ2-5	CASSQEGDRTVLQETQYF
TRBV15	TRBJ1-6	CATRLGQSSSYNSPLHF
TRBV5-1	TRBJ2-3	CASSFSGVLDTQYF